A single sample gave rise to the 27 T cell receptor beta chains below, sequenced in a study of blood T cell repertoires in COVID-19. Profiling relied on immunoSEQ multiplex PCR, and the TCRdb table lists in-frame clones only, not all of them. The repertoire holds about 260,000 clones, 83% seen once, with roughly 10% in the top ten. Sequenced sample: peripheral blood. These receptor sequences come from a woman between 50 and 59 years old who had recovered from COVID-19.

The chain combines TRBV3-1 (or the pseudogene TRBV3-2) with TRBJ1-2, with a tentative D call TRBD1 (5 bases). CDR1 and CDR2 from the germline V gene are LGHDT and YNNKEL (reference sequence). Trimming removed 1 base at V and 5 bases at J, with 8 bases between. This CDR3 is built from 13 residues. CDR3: CASSQVQAYGYTF. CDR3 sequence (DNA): TGTGCCAGCAGCCAAGTACAGGCTTATGGCTACACCTTC.

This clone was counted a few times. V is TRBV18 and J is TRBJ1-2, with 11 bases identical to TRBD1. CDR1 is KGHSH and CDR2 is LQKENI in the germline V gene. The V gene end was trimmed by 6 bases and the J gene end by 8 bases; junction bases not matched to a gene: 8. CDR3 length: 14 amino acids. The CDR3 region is CASSTGQGEIGYTF. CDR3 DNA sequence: TGTGCCAGCTCTACGGGACAGGGGGAAATAGGCTACACCTTC.

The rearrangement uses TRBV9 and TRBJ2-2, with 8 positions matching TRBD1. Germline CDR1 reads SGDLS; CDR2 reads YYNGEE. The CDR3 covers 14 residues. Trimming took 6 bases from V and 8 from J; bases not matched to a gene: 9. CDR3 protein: CASNPQGAGGELFF. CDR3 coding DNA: TGTGCCAGCAACCCTCAGGGGGCAGGAGGGGAGCTGTTTTTT.

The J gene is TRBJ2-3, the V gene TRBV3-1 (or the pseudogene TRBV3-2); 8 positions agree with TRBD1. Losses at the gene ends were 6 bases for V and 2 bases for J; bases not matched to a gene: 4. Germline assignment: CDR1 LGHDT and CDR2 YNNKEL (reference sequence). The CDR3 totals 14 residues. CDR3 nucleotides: TGTGCCAGCAGGCGGACAGGGCCCACAGATACGCAGTATTTT. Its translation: CASRRTGPTDTQYF.

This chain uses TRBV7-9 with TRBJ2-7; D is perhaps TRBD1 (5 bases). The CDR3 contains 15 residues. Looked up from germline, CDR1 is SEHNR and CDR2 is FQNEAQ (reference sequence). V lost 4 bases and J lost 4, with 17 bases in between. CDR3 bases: TGTGCCAGCAGCTCAAGGGGTCCCGATATGTACGAGCAGTACTTC. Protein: CASSSRGPDMYEQYF.

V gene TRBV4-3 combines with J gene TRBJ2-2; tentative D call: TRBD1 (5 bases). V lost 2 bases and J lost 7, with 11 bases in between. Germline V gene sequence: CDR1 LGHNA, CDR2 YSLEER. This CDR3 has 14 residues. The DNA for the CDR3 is TGCGCCAGCAGCCAACCCAGGGAAGGCGGGGAGCTGTTTTTT. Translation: CASSQPREGGELFF.

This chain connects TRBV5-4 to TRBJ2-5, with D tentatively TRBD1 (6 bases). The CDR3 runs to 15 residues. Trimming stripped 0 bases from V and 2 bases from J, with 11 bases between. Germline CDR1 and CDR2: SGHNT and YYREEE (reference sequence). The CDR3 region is CASSLGKQGQETQYF. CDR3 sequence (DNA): TGTGCCAGCAGCTTGGGAAAGCAGGGGCAAGAGACCCAGTACTTC.

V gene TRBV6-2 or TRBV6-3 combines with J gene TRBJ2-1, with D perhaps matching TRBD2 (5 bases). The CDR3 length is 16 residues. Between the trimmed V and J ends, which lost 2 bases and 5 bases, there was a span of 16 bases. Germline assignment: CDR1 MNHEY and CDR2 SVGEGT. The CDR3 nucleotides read TGTGCCAGCAGTTACCTAACCGGGATTACCCACAATGAGCAGTTCTTC. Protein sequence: CASSYLTGITHNEQFF.

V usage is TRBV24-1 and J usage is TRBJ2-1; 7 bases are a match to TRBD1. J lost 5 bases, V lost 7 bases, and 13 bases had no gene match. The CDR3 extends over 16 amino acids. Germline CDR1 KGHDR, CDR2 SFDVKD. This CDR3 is CATRMEQGYLNNEQFF. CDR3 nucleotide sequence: TGTGCCACCAGGATGGAACAGGGGTATCTAAACAATGAGCAGTTCTTC.

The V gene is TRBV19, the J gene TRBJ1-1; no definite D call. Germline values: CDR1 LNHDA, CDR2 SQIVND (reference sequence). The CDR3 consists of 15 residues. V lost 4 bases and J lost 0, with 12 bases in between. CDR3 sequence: CASSKQSSMNTEAFF. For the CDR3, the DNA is TGTGCCAGTAGTAAGCAATCTTCGATGAACACTGAAGCTTTCTTT.

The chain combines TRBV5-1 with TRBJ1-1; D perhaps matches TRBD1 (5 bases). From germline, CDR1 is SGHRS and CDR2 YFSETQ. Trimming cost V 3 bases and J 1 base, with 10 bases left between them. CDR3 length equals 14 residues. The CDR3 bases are TGCGCCAGCAGCTCCTGGGGCGGGAACACTGAAGCTTTCTTT. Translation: CASSSWGGNTEAFF.

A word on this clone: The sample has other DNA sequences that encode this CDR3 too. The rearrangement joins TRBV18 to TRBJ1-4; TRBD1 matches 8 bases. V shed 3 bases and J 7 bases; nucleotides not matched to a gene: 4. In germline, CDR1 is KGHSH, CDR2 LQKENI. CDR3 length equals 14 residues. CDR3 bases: TGTGCCAGCTCACCGGGAACAGGGGGTGAAAAACTGTTTTTT. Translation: CASSPGTGGEKLFF. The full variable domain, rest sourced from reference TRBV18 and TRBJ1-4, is NAGVMQNPRHLVRRRGQEARLRCSPMKGHSHVYWYRQLPEEGLKFMVYLQKENIIDESGMPKERFSAEFPKEGPSILRIQQVVRGDSAAYFCASSPGTGGEKLFFGSGTQLSVL.

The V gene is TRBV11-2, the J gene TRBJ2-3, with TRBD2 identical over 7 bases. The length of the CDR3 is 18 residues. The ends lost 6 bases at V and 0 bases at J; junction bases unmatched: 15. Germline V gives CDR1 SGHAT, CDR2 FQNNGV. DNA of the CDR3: TGTGCCAGCAGTTTTGGGAGGGGTGCGGGGTATAGCACAGATACGCAGTATTTT. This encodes CASSFGRGAGYSTDTQYF.

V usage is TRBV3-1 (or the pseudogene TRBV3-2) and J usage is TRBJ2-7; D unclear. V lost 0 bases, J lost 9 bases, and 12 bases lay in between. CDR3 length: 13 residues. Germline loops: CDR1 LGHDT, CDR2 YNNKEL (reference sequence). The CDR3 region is CASSQEAPRGQYF. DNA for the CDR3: TGTGCCAGCAGCCAAGAAGCACCACGTGGGCAGTACTTC.

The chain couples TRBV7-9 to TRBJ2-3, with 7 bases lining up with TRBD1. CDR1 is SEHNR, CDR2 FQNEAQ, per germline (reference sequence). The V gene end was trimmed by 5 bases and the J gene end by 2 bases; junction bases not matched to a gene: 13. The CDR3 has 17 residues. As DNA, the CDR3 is TGTGCCAGCAGCGAACCGACAGGGCTTGGGACCACAGATACGCAGTATTTT. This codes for CASSEPTGLGTTDTQYF.

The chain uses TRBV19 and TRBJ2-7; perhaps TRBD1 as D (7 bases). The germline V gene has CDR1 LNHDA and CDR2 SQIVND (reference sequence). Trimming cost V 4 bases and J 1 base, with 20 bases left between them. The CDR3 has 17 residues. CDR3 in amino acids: CASSTPFRGTSSYEQYF. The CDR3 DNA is TGTGCCAGTAGTACCCCCTTCAGGGGGACTTCTTCCTACGAGCAGTACTTC.

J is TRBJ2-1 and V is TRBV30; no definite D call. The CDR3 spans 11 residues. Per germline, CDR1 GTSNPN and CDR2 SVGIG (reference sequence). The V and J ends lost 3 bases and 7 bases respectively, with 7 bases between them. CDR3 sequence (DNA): TGTGCCTGGAGCCAGAGGAATGAGCAGTTCTTC. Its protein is CAWSQRNEQFF.

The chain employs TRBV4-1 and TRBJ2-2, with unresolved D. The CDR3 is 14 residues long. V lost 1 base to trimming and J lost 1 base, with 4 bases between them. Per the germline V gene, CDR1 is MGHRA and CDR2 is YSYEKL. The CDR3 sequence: CASSQALNTGELFF. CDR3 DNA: TGCGCCAGCAGCCAAGCCTTGAACACCGGGGAGCTGTTTTTT.

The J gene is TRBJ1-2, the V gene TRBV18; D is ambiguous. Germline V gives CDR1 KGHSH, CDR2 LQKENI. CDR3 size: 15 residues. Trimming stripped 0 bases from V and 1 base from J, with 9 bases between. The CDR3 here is CASSPPITDNYGYTF. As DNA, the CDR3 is TGTGCCAGCTCACCACCGATCACAGATAACTATGGCTACACCTTC.

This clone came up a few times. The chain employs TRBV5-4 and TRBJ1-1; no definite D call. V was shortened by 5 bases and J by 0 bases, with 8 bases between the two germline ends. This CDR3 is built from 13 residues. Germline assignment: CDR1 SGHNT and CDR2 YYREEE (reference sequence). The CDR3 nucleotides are TGTGCCAGCAGTCCGGAGCTGAACACTGAAGCTTTCTTT. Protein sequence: CASSPELNTEAFF.

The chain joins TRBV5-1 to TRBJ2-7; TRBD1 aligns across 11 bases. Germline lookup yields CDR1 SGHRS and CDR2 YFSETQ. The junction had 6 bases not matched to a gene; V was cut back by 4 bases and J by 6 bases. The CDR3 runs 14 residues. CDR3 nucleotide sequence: TGCGCCAGCAGCCCAGGACAGGGGGCGGTCGAGCAGTACTTC. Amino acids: CASSPGQGAVEQYF.

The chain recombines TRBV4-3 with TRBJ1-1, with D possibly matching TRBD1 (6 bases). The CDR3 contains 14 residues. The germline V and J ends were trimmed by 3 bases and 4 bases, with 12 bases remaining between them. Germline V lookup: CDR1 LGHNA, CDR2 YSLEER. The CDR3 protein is CASSHGSRGTEAFF. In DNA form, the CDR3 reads TGCGCCAGCAGCCATGGGAGCAGGGGCACTGAAGCTTTCTTT.

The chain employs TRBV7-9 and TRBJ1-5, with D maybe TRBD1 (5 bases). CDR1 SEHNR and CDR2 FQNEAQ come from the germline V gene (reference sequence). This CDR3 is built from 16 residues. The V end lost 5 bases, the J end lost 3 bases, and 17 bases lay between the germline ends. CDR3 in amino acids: CASSDSNLGNNQPQHF. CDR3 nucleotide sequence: TGTGCCAGCAGCGACAGCAATCTGGGGAACAATCAGCCCCAGCATTTT.

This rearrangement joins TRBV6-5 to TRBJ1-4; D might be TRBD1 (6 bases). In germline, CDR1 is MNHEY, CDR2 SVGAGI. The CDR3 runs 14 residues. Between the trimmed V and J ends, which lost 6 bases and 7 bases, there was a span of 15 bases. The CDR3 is CASRLGGAGEKLFF. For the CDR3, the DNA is TGTGCCAGCAGGCTGGGGGGGGCGGGTGAAAAACTGTTTTTT.

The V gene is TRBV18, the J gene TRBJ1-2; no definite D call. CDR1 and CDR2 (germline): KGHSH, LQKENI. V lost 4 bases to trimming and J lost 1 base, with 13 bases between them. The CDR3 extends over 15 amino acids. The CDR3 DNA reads TGTGCCAGCTCACTACCGACACCCCATAACTATGGCTACACCTTC. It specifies CASSLPTPHNYGYTF.

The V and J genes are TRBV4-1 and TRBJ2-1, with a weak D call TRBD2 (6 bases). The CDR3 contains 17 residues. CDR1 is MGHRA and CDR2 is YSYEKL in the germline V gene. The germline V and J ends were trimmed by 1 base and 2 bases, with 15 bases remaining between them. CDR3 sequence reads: CASSQGRRRDPYNEQFF. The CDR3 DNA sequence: TGCGCCAGCAGCCAAGGCAGGAGGAGGGACCCCTACAATGAGCAGTTCTTC.

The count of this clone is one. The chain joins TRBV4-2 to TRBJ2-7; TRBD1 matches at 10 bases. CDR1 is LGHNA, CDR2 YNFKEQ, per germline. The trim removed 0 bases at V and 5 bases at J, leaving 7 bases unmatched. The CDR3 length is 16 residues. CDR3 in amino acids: CASSQDGGQGINEQYF. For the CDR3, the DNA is TGTGCCAGCAGCCAAGATGGGGGACAGGGGATTAACGAGCAGTACTTC.